What follows are 19 T cell receptor beta chains derived from one specimen sequenced in a study of cytomegalovirus exposure and HLA in healthy donors. The PCR had 60 Vbeta and 13 Jbeta primers. Method: immunoSEQ multiplex PCR; TCRdb's copy keeps in-frame clones and lacks some. This sample has 110,000 to 150,000 clones, with 70% to 85% found just once. Sequencing used PBMCs. These receptors originate from a woman aged 55-69 years in good health and CMV-seropositive.

V usage is TRBV5-5 and J usage is TRBJ2-1; TRBD2 aligns across 11 bases. Trimming at V came to 4 bases and at J to 9 bases, leaving 9 bases not matched to a gene. Germline V gene data show CDR1 as SGHKS and CDR2 as YYEKEE (reference sequence). The CDR3 is made up of 15 amino acids. CDR3 sequence: CASSRQLAGAGEQFF. Written as DNA, the CDR3 is TGTGCCAGCAGCCGTCAACTAGCGGGAGCCGGTGAGCAGTTCTTC.

The V and J genes are TRBV27 and TRBJ1-5, with D possibly matching TRBD1 (6 bases). The germline V and J ends were trimmed by 5 bases and 5 bases, with 16 bases remaining between them. CDR3 length: 15 amino acids. CDR1 is MNHEY, CDR2 SMNVEV, per germline (reference sequence). The CDR3 DNA is TGTGCCAGCAGTCCCCGGACAGCGGGGGATCAGCCCCAGCATTTT. The encoded protein is CASSPRTAGDQPQHF.

The chain joins TRBV5-1 to TRBJ2-1; 7 nucleotides align to TRBD1. The CDR3 has 15 residues. The germline gives CDR1 SGHRS, CDR2 YFSETQ. V was pared by 2 bases and J by 3 bases, with 5 bases of the junction left unmatched. CDR3 region: CASSFPRDSYNEQFF. CDR3 in DNA: TGCGCCAGCAGCTTCCCCCGGGACAGCTACAATGAGCAGTTCTTC. Supplemented by reference TRBV5-1 and TRBJ2-1, the full variable domain reads KAGVTQTPRYLIKTRGQQVTLSCSPISGHRSVSWYQQTPGQGLQFLFEYFSETQRNKGNFPGRFSGRQFSNSRSEMNVSTLELGDSALYLCASSFPRDSYNEQFFGPGTRLTVL.

This chain links TRBV6-5 with TRBJ2-5; 10 positions match TRBD1. The junction had 6 bases not matched to a gene; V was cut back by 6 bases and J by 5 bases. The CDR3 runs to 14 residues. Germline CDR1 reads MNHEY; CDR2 reads SVGAGI. The CDR3 sequence: CASRRTGGRETQYF. In DNA form, the CDR3 reads TGTGCCAGCAGACGGACAGGGGGTAGGGAGACCCAGTACTTC.

This rearrangement joins TRBV2 to TRBJ2-3, with 11 bases fitting TRBD2. The V gene's germline CDR1 is SNHLY and CDR2 FYNNEI. Losses at the gene ends were 6 bases for V and 4 bases for J; bases not matched to a gene: 3. The CDR3 is 14 amino acids. In nucleotides, the CDR3 is TGTGCCAGCAGGGGGACTAGCGGTCCAGATACGCAGTATTTT. It translates to CASRGTSGPDTQYF. The variable domain in full, with the rest retrieved from reference TRBV2 and TRBJ2-3, is EPEVTQTPSHQVTQMGQEVILRCVPISNHLYFYWYRQILGQKVEFLVSFYNNEISEKSEIFDDQFSVERPDGSNFTLKIRSTKLEDSAMYFCASRGTSGPDTQYFGPGTRLTVL.

This sequence joins TRBV15 and TRBJ2-5; 8 positions agree with TRBD1. The closer fit of TRBJ2-7 to the DNA end suggests the J call may be wrong. CDR1 is LNHNV and CDR2 is YYDKDF in the germline V gene (reference sequence). CDR3 length: 15 residues. CDR3 protein: CATSRDDRGGGEQYF. DNA of the CDR3: TGTGCCACCAGCAGAGATGACAGGGGAGGCGGCGAGCAGTACTTC.

CDR3 coding DNA: TGTGCCAGCAGCTTACTACTAGCGGGAACTGAGCAGTTCTTC. It is translated as CASSLLLAGTEQFF. This sequence joins TRBV7-3 and TRBJ2-1, with 10 bases fitting TRBD2. Germline V gene lookup returns CDR1 SGHTA and CDR2 FQGTGA. With V trimmed by 2 bases and J by 9 bases, 4 bases remained unmatched. This CDR3 is 14 amino acids long.

CDR3 region: CASSLALSEETQYF. The DNA of the CDR3 is TGTGCCAGCAGCTTAGCGCTTAGCGAAGAGACCCAGTACTTC. The rearrangement joins TRBV7-9 to TRBJ2-5; D may be TRBD2 (5 bases). The V end was cut by 0 bases, the J end by 3 bases, with 8 bases between. CDR1 and CDR2 (germline): SEHNR, FQNEAQ (reference sequence). The CDR3 is made up of 14 amino acids.

The chain is built from TRBV19 and TRBJ2-1, with a tentative D call TRBD2 (5 bases). This CDR3 has 14 residues. V lost 7 bases, J lost 5 bases, and 15 bases lay in between. Germline V gene sequence: CDR1 LNHDA, CDR2 SQIVND (reference sequence). This CDR3 is CASTVAGKHNEQFF. CDR3 nucleotide sequence: TGTGCCAGTACCGTCGCCGGGAAACACAATGAGCAGTTCTTC. Looking up the rest from reference TRBV19 and TRBJ2-1 gives the full variable domain: DGGITQSPKYLFRKEGQNVTLSCEQNLNHDAMYWYRQDPGQGLRLIYYSQIVNDFQKGDIAEGYSVSREKKESFPLTVTSAQKNPTAFYLCASTVAGKHNEQFFGPGTRLTVL.

In DNA, the CDR3 is TGTGCCAGCAGCTTAGATCAGAGACTCCCAGGGGGCTACACCTTC. It yields the protein CASSLDQRLPGGYTF. The chain joins TRBV7-2 to TRBJ1-2, with TRBD1 as a possible D gene (5 bases). The CDR3 is made up of 15 amino acids. CDR1 is SGHTA and CDR2 is FQGNSA in the germline V gene. Between the trimmed V and J ends, which lost 1 base and 8 bases, there was a span of 17 bases.

This rearrangement joins TRBV15 to TRBJ1-6, with TRBD1 as a possible D gene (6 bases). The CDR3 consists of 15 residues. Per the germline V gene, CDR1 is LNHNV and CDR2 is YYDKDF (reference sequence). The V gene lost 1 base and the J gene lost 8 bases, with 12 bases spanning the gap. The CDR3 sequence: CATSRVGGFDSPLHF. In DNA form, the CDR3 reads TGTGCCACCAGCAGAGTTGGGGGCTTCGATTCACCCCTCCACTTT.

The chain carries TRBV6-4 and TRBJ2-2; possible D gene TRBD1, 6 bases. V lost 6 bases, J lost 1 base, and 9 bases lay in between. Germline CDR1 is MRHNA and CDR2 is SNTAGT. This CDR3 comprises 14 residues. CDR3 DNA sequence: TGTGCCAGCAGATACAGGGTGAACACCGGGGAGCTGTTTTTT. This gives the protein CASRYRVNTGELFF.

The genes are TRBV4-2 and TRBJ2-7; the match to TRBD2 covers 10 bases. The ends lost 3 bases at V and 2 bases at J; junction bases unmatched: 7. This CDR3 has 16 residues. Germline CDR1 reads LGHNA; CDR2 reads YNFKEQ. CDR3 coding DNA: TGTGCCAGCAGCCACCCCCTACTAGCGGGGACCTACGAGCAGTACTTC. Its translation: CASSHPLLAGTYEQYF.

J is TRBJ2-7 and V is TRBV10-2; D is uncertain. CDR3 size: 12 residues. Trimming took 3 bases from V and 3 from J, leaving 6 bases between them. Germline values: CDR1 WSHSY, CDR2 SAAADI. CDR3 protein: CASSDHFYEQYF. The DNA of the CDR3 is TGCGCCAGCAGTGACCATTTCTACGAGCAGTACTTC.

This sequence joins TRBV4-2 and TRBJ2-2; 7 bases are shared with TRBD1. This CDR3 is built from 16 residues. J gave up 3 bases and V 1 base, and 5 bases lay outside the gene matches. Germline CDR1 LGHNA, CDR2 YNFKEQ. CDR3 loop: CASSQAYRGDTGELFF. CDR3 in DNA: TGTGCCAGCAGCCAAGCCTACAGGGGAGACACCGGGGAGCTGTTTTTT.

The CDR3 DNA reads TGTGCCAGCAGCCACCGGGACAGGGGGCGTCTAGACATTCAGTACTTC. Translated, it gives CASSHRDRGRLDIQYF. The V gene is TRBV4-2, the J gene TRBJ2-4, with 12 bases lining up with TRBD1. Trimming cost V 3 bases and J 8 bases; bases outside gene matches: 8. Germline CDR1 is LGHNA and CDR2 is YNFKEQ. This CDR3 region has 16 residues.

The chain carries TRBV5-4 and TRBJ2-7; 10 bases line up with TRBD2. This CDR3 region has 14 residues. Trimming took 3 bases from V and 6 from J; bases not matched to a gene: 6. Germline CDR1 and CDR2: SGHNT and YYREEE (reference sequence). The CDR3 spells CASSWGTSVPEQYF. DNA for the CDR3: TGTGCCAGCAGCTGGGGGACTAGCGTTCCCGAGCAGTACTTC.

The gene calls are TRBV20-1 and TRBJ2-5, with no clear D. The CDR3 sequence is 11 residues long. V was cut by 6 bases and J by 5 bases, with 10 bases left in between. CDR1 and CDR2 (germline): DFQATT, SNEGSKA (reference sequence). DNA for the CDR3: TGCAGTGCGCCTATTTGGGAGACCCAGTACTTC. Translating it yields CSAPIWETQYF.

The chain uses TRBV28 and TRBJ2-7, with D possibly being TRBD1 (6 bases). V shed 8 bases and J shed 1 base, with 12 bases lying between them. The length of the CDR3 is 13 residues. Germline V gene lookup returns CDR1 MDHEN and CDR2 SYDVKM. As DNA, the CDR3 is TGTGCCAGCCGCCAAGGGGGTTCCTACGAGCAGTACTTC. Translating it yields CASRQGGSYEQYF.